A selection of T cell receptor beta chains follows, all from one sample in a study of shared clonotypes between healthy human individuals. Clones were read by immunoSEQ multiplex PCR, and TCRdb kept only the in-frame ones, dropping some. The sample includes roughly 2.5 million clones, roughly 92% of them seen just once. The sequenced sample consisted of naive CD4+ T cells sorted from blood. The receptors originated from a man aged 18 to 29 in good health. Each CDR3 is given with its conserved first and last residue. D genes are given only for firm matches. Size is omitted from some rows. Given values are once, few, many or a class for expanded clones.

cdr3_nt cdr3_aa clone_size cdr3_length d_call j_call v_call
TGCGCCAGCAGCCGTGGTCCGGGCCAGACCTACAATGAGCAGTTCTTC CASSRGPGQTYNEQFF NA 16 NA TRBJ2-1 TRBV4-1
TGTGCCAGTACCCCGGGACTAGCGGGAGATCGAGAGACCCAGTACTTC CASTPGLAGDRETQYF NA 16 TRBD2 TRBJ2-5 TRBV19
TGCGCCAGCAGAACTAGCGGGAGTAACAATGAGCAGTTCTTC CASRTSGSNNEQFF NA 14 TRBD2 TRBJ2-1 TRBV5-1
TGCGCCAGCAGTGAGTCCGGGGGATGGACTGAAGCTTTCTTT CASSESGGWTEAFF NA 14 NA TRBJ1-1 TRBV10-1
TGTGCCAGCAGCTACGGACAGGGGGGCTATGGCTACACCTTC CASSYGQGGYGYTF NA 14 TRBD1 TRBJ1-2 TRBV5-6
TGCGCCAGCAGCCACTCGGCCAACCAAGAGACCCAGTACTTC CASSHSANQETQYF NA 14 NA TRBJ2-5 TRBV4-3
TGCGCCAGCAGCCTCTCTAGCGGGACCTCCTACGAGCAGTACTTC CASSLSSGTSYEQYF NA 15 TRBD2 TRBJ2-7 TRBV4-1
TGTGCCAGCAGCAATCCCGAGAGGACAGGGGGAAATGAGCAGTTCTTC CASSNPERTGGNEQFF NA 16 TRBD1 TRBJ2-1 TRBV7-9
TGTGCCTGGAGTGTAAAAACATCGGGGTTGCCTGAAGCTTTCTTT CAWSVKTSGLPEAFF few 15 NA TRBJ1-1 TRBV30
TGCGCCAGCAGTGACAGGGTTAGACACGAGCAGTACTTC CASSDRVRHEQYF NA 13 TRBD1 TRBJ2-7 TRBV5-1
TGTGCCAGCAGTTTATGGAGGCAGGGCACAGATACGCAGTATTTT CASSLWRQGTDTQYF NA 15 NA TRBJ2-3 TRBV27
TGTGCCAGCAGCTTAGGCCTGCGGAGGGAGCAGTACTTC CASSLGLRREQYF NA 13 NA TRBJ2-7 TRBV7-2
TGCAGCGCTAGCAACGCAGGGCGCTCTAGGAACACTGAAGCTTTCTTT CSASNAGRSRNTEAFF NA 16 NA TRBJ1-1 TRBV29-1
TGTGCCAGCAGCTTCCGAGGGGAAAATGGCTACACCTTC CASSFRGENGYTF few 13 NA TRBJ1-2 TRBV7-9
TGTGCCAGCAGCTTGGTCAGGGCTGGGGCCAACGTCCTGACTTTC CASSLVRAGANVLTF NA 15 NA TRBJ2-6 TRBV5-6
TGTGCCAGCTCACCACTCGGACACCTGCTCACCGATGGCTACACCTTC CASSPLGHLLTDGYTF NA 16 NA TRBJ1-2 TRBV18
TGCGCCAGCAGCCAAGATCTTGGTGCTAGCACAGATACGCAGTATTTT CASSQDLGASTDTQYF NA 16 NA TRBJ2-3 TRBV4-3
TGTGCCATCAGCTACAGCCTGAACACTGAAGCTTTCTTT CAISYSLNTEAFF NA 13 NA TRBJ1-1 TRBV10-3
TGTGCCAGCAGTGAATCCCTCGGCCGAAGGGAAAAACTGTTTTTT CASSESLGRREKLFF NA 15 NA TRBJ1-4 TRBV6-1
TGTGCCAGCAGTTACTCGCTGGTGCGTGAGCAGTTCTTC CASSYSLVREQFF NA 13 NA TRBJ2-1 TRBV6-5
TGTGCCAGCAGCTTAGCTCGCGGAAGCTCCTACGAGCAGTACTTC CASSLARGSSYEQYF once 15 NA TRBJ2-7 TRBV13
TGTGCCAGCAGCTTGGATCAGACGGGTTGGGGTGAAGCTTTCTTT CASSLDQTGWGEAFF NA 15 NA TRBJ1-1 TRBV5-4
TGTGCCAGCTCACAGCTTGAGGGGGGAGGCATCTATAATTCACCCCTCCACTTT CASSQLEGGGIYNSPLHF NA 18 NA TRBJ1-6 TRBV18
TGTGCCAGCAGCGTAGTTGGAGGGAGCTCCTACAATGAGCAGTTCTTC CASSVVGGSSYNEQFF once 16 NA TRBJ2-1 TRBV9
TGTGCCAGCAGTTCATCAGTGCGGGCAGGAGCTTTCTTT CASSSSVRAGAFF NA 13 NA TRBJ1-1 TRBV27
TGTGCCAGCAGCATCCGGGCGACAGGTGGGGGTCAGCCCCAGCATTTT CASSIRATGGGQPQHF NA 16 NA TRBJ1-5 TRBV5-6
TGTGCCAGCAGCCCAGGGGGTAGCGGGGGCTACAATGAGCAGTTCTTC CASSPGGSGGYNEQFF once 16 TRBD2 TRBJ2-1 TRBV7-2
TGCAGTGCTAATAGCGAGCCCCAGCATTTT CSANSEPQHF NA 10 NA TRBJ1-5 TRBV20-1